This T cell receptor (beta chain) was sequenced in a study of cytomegalovirus exposure and HLA in healthy donors. Regarding the study as a whole: TCR beta chain V- and J-gene trimming was linked, in a later analysis, to a missense variant in DCLRE1C. Segments of the TCR beta V type were, in most cases, productive about 87% or about 30% of the time in an earlier analysis. No immune exposure information besides CMV serostatus was available.

The study ran its PCR with 60 Vbeta and 13 Jbeta primers. The repertoire was sequenced with immunoSEQ multiplex PCR; TCRdb's copy has only in-frame clones and lacks some. Of approximately 85,000 clones listed, about 80% are singletons. Deletions cut 5 bases from V and 1 base from J, with 8 bases between. There are 14 residues in the CDR3. From germline, CDR1 is MNHNS and CDR2 SASEGT. Comment on this clone: What it binds is unknown.

Healthy bone marrow donors made up the donors. The sequencing input was PBMCs. This TCR was recovered from a man aged 25-45 years in good health and CMV-seronegative. The V and J genes are TRBV6-1 and TRBJ2-2; no definite D call. CDR3 protein: CASSPRQNTGELFF. The CDR3, as DNA: TGTGCCAGCAGTCCCAGACAGAACACCGGGGAGCTGTTTTTT.